Only one count was recorded for the clone carrying this TCR beta chain. Its cognate antigen is unknown. Authors' methods: ImmunoSEQ junction-only sequences lacked quality scores, so their filtering differed. TCRdb keeps only in-frame clones here, not all; method: immunoSEQ multiplex PCR. V and J calls and clone size are as listed in that table; D and trimming were resolved from the DNA. The data show a few million clones, around 95% seen once. Germline loops: CDR1 MNHEY, CDR2 SVGAGI. The germline V and J ends were trimmed by 2 bases and 4 bases, with 14 bases remaining between them. This CDR3 spans 15 amino acids. As defined, naive CD8 cells were CD45RO-negative and positively selected for CCR7, with terminally differentiated effector memory CD45RA+ cells excluded. The data originate from a study of shared clonotypes between healthy human individuals. Study-wide results and caveats: How much donors shared clonotypes was expected to be affected by sequencing depth. Compared with clonotypes that all four donors shared, non-shared clonotypes had lower generation probabilities. Limited genetic and exposure-history diversity came from having few donors.

The clonotype originates from a man aged 18 to 30 in good health. Some clones in this sample may be carry-over from other donors' samples. J is TRBJ1-2 and V is TRBV6-5; possible D gene TRBD1, 5 bases. The specimen was naive CD8+ T cells from PBMCs. The CDR3 here is CASSYELSGGYGYTF. CDR3 DNA sequence: TGTGCCAGCAGTTACGAGCTTTCCGGGGGCTATGGCTACACCTTC.